These 7 T cell receptor beta chains share one sample of origin, sequenced in a study of response to subunit inactivated influenza vaccine. TCRdb itself ran the RT-PCR reads through MiXCR, one entry per CDR3 protein. The table records hundreds of thousands of distinct CDR3 sequences, around 20% of them present only once. This sample comprised PBMCs from blood, obtained around 5 days after vaccination. The receptors derive from a man aged 50 to 59 who received an inactivated influenza vaccine.

V usage is TRBV25-1 and J usage is TRBJ2-3; 10 bases align to TRBD1. V shed 3 bases, J shed 5 bases, and the junction held 5 bases outside the gene matches. The CDR3 has 15 residues. CDR1 is MGHDK and CDR2 is SYGVNS in the germline V gene. In nucleotides, the CDR3 is TGTGCCAGCAGTGAGACAGGGGGCGCCGGAGATACGCAGTATTTT. Its translation: CASSETGGAGDTQYF.

This clonotype was counted a few times. The V call is TRBV10-3, the J call TRBJ2-3; 14 bases match TRBD2. The ends lost 6 bases at V and 5 bases at J; junction bases unmatched: 7. CDR1 and CDR2 from the germline V gene are ENHRY and SYGVKD. The CDR3 has 16 amino acids. The CDR3 DNA follows: TGTGCCATCAGGAAGACTAGCGGGGGGGCCAGAGATACGCAGTATTTT. Translation gives CAIRKTSGGARDTQYF.

The chain is built from TRBV12-3 or TRBV12-4 and TRBJ1-5; 7 bases align to TRBD1. The CDR3 covers 14 residues. V lost 4 bases and J lost 3; bases outside the gene matches: 3. The CDR3 DNA sequence: TGTGCCAGCAGTTCAGGGACAGACAATCAGCCCCAGCATTTT. Its translation is CASSSGTDNQPQHF.

The rearrangement uses TRBV12-3 or TRBV12-4 and TRBJ2-3; weak D call: TRBD1 (5 bases). Trimming stripped 7 bases from V and 0 bases from J, with 8 bases between. This CDR3 has 13 amino acids. The CDR3 DNA reads TGTGCCAGCACCAGGGCAAGCACAGATACGCAGTATTTT. Its protein is CASTRASTDTQYF.

At least ten counts were recorded for this clonotype. The J gene is TRBJ2-1, the V gene TRBV7-6; D is uncertain. Trimming removed 2 bases at V and 9 bases at J, with 11 bases between. Germline V gene data show CDR1 as SGHVS and CDR2 as FNYEAQ. The CDR3 totals 13 residues. The DNA of the CDR3 is TGTGCCAGCAGCTTAACGGAAAGTGGTGAGCAGTTCTTC. It specifies CASSLTESGEQFF.

As for this clonotype: The germline gene is not matched at one end of the junction; a read error may be the cause. V and J are TRBV29-1 and TRBJ1-2; no firm D call. Per germline, CDR1 SQVTM and CDR2 ANQGSEA. This CDR3 comprises 10 residues. The DNA of the CDR3 is TGCAGCGTTGCTTCTCCCGGCTCTAACTTC. It yields the protein CSVASPGSNF. The entire variable domain, with the rest obtained from reference TRBV29-1 and TRBJ1-2, is as follows: SAVISQKPSRDICQRGTSLTIQCQVDSQVTMMFWYRQQPGQSLTLIATANQGSEATYESGFVIDKFPISRPNLTFSTLTVSNMSPEDSSIYLCSVASPGSNFGSGTRLTVV.

In its sample, this clonotype was seen a few times. The V call is TRBV12-3 or TRBV12-4, the J call TRBJ2-2; D possibly uses TRBD1 or TRBD2 (5 bases each). V shed 4 bases and J shed 8 bases, with 14 bases lying between them. The CDR3 extends over 14 amino acids. The CDR3 DNA reads as TGTGCCAGCAGTTCCTCCGGGACCGGAGGGGAGCTGTTTTTT. It specifies CASSSSGTGGELFF.